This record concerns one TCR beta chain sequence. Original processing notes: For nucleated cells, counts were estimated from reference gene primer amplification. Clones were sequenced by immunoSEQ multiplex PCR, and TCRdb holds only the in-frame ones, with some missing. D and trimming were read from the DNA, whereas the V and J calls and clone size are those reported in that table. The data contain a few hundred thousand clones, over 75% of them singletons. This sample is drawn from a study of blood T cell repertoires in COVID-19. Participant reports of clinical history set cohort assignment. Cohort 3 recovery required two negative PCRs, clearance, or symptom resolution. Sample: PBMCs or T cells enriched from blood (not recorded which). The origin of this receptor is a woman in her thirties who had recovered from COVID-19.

The CDR3 spells CASSFTTGPDYEQYF. As DNA, the CDR3 is TGTGCCAGCAGCTTTACGACAGGCCCCGACTACGAGCAGTACTTC. J is TRBJ2-7 and V is TRBV7-9; weak D call: TRBD1 (6 bases). Trimming shortened V by 3 bases and J by 3 bases, and 15 bases separated the two germline ends. Germline V lookup: CDR1 SEHNR, CDR2 FQNEAQ (reference sequence). The CDR3 sequence is 15 residues long.